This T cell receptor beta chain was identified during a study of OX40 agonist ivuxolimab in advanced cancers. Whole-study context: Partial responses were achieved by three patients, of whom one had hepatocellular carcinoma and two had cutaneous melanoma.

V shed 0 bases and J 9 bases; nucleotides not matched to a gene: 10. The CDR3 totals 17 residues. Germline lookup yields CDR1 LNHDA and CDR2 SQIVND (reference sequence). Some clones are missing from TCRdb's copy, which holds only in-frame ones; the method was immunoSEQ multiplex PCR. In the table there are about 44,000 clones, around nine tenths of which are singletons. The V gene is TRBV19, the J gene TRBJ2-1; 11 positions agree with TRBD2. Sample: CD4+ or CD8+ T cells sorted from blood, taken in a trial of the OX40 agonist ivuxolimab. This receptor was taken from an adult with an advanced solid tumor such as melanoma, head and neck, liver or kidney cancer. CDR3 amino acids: CASSIEPLAGGRGEQFF. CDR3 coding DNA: TGTGCCAGTAGTATAGAGCCCCTAGCGGGGGGCAGAGGTGAGCAGTTCTTC.